Following are 9 T cell receptor beta chains from one sample sequenced in a study of blood T cell repertoires in COVID-19. TCRdb's table, derived via immunoSEQ multiplex PCR, lists solely in-frame clones and lacks some. This table has about 250,000 clones, over 75% appearing once. The sequencing input was peripheral blood. The receptors here all came from a woman between 40 and 55 years old who had recovered from COVID-19.

The chain recombines TRBV15 with TRBJ2-1, with TRBD2 matching over 9 bases. Germline CDR1 LNHNV, CDR2 YYDKDF (reference sequence). With V trimmed by 1 base and J by 7 bases, 11 bases remained unmatched. The CDR3 covers 17 residues. CDR3 in amino acids: CATSRVLAGARLNEQFF. CDR3 sequence (DNA): TGTGCCACCAGCAGAGTTTTAGCGGGAGCGAGATTGAATGAGCAGTTCTTC.

This clone showed up just once. This chain links TRBV9 with TRBJ2-7; weak D call: TRBD2 (5 bases). The germline gives CDR1 SGDLS, CDR2 YYNGEE. Trimming cost V 0 bases and J 0 bases, with 10 bases left between them. The CDR3 loop spans 15 amino acids. In DNA form, the CDR3 reads TGTGCCAGCAGCGTAGAACCGGGGATCTCCTACGAGCAGTACTTC. Amino acid sequence: CASSVEPGISYEQYF.

V and J are TRBV4-1 and TRBJ1-2; 7 bases map to TRBD1. The length of the CDR3 is 17 residues. V lost 4 bases and J lost 4; bases outside the gene matches: 15. The germline V gene has CDR1 MGHRA and CDR2 YSYEKL. Here the CDR3 DNA reads TGCGCCAGCAGCCCATCCAACGTTAGGGGGCTAGGCTATGGCTACACCTTC. As protein: CASSPSNVRGLGYGYTF.

The chain recombines TRBV5-1 with TRBJ2-7; TRBD2 matches at 13 bases. The J segment lost 3 bases and the V segment lost 0 bases, leaving 3 bases of the junction unmatched. The CDR3 extends over 16 amino acids. From germline, CDR1 is SGHRS and CDR2 YFSETQ. DNA of the CDR3: TGCGCCAGCAGCTTGGGACTAGCGGGGGGAAACTACGAGCAGTACTTC. Translation: CASSLGLAGGNYEQYF.

The chain is built from TRBV7-2 and TRBJ2-5; 9 nucleotides align to TRBD2. J was trimmed by 2 bases and V by 5 bases; bases with no gene match: 6. From germline, CDR1 is SGHTA and CDR2 FQGNSA. CDR3 length: 15 residues. Here the CDR3 DNA reads TGTGCCAGCAGCAGCGGGGGGCGGCTGCAAGAGACCCAGTACTTC. It codes for CASSSGGRLQETQYF.

The V gene is TRBV21-1, the J gene TRBJ1-3. TRBV21-1 is shown as a pseudogene. The CDR3 totals 15 residues. In nucleotides, the CDR3 is TGTGCCAGCAGCACCCCCAGGAGGCCGGGAAACACCATATATTTT. Amino acids: CASSTPRRPGNTIYF.

CDR3 sequence: CASSTIPGAGLYEQYF. The CDR3 DNA reads TGTGCCAGTAGTACCATACCGGGAGCCGGGCTCTACGAGCAGTACTTC. This chain joins TRBV19 and TRBJ2-7; D perhaps matches TRBD2 (6 bases). The CDR3 has 16 amino acids. V lost 4 bases and J lost 3, with 19 bases in between. Germline-derived CDR1 and CDR2 are LNHDA and SQIVND (reference sequence). Variable domain in full (rest from reference TRBV19 and TRBJ2-7): DGGITQSPKYLFRKEGQNVTLSCEQNLNHDAMYWYRQDPGQGLRLIYYSQIVNDFQKGDIAEGYSVSREKKESFPLTVTSAQKNPTAFYLCASSTIPGAGLYEQYFGPGTRLTVT.

This chain links TRBV27 with TRBJ2-7; possible D gene TRBD2, 6 bases. The V end was cut by 5 bases, the J end by 7 bases, with 24 bases between. CDR1 and CDR2 from the germline V gene are MNHEY and SMNVEV (reference sequence). CDR3 length: 16 residues. CDR3 amino acids: CASSRLTGEPRGEQYF. The CDR3 coding sequence is TGTGCCAGCAGTCGCCTAACAGGAGAACCCCGGGGGGAGCAGTACTTC.

V gene TRBV6-6 combines with J gene TRBJ1-5, with unresolved D. The germline CDR1 and CDR2 sequences are MNHNY and SVGAGI (reference sequence). V was shortened by 0 bases and J by 2 bases, with 8 bases between the two germline ends. There are 15 residues in the CDR3. The CDR3, as DNA: TGTGCCAGCAGTTACTCGAACGCGGGCAATCAGCCCCAGCATTTT. As protein: CASSYSNAGNQPQHF.